This T cell receptor beta chain appears in the sequencing data of a study of T cell changes during pregnancy in multiple sclerosis. The protocol was immunoSEQ multiplex PCR, while the TCRdb copy is restricted to in-frame clones and leaves out a portion. The sample lists tens of thousands of clones, roughly nine tenths occurring once. V lost 9 bases, J lost 1 base, and 8 bases lay in between. Per the germline V gene, CDR1 is MGHRA and CDR2 is YSYEKL. The CDR3 covers 12 residues. This clonotype originated in a female donor in good health, enrolled as a control in a pregnancy study. The sample was peripheral blood, taken after pregnancy. The chain carries TRBV4-1 and TRBJ2-3, with a tentative D call TRBD2 (5 bases). CDR3 bases: TGCGCCAGTAACGGGGGCACAGATACGCAGTATTTT. This gives the protein CASNGGTDTQYF.